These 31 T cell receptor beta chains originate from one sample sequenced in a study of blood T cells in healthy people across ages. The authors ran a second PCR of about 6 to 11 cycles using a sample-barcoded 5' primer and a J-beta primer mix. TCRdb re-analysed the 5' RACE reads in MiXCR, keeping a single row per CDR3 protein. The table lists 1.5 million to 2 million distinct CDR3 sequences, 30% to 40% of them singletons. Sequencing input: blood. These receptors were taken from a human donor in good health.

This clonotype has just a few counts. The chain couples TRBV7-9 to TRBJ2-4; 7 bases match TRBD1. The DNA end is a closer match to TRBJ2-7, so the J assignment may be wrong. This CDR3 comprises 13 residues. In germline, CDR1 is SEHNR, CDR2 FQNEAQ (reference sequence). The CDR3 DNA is TGTGCCAGCAGCCAAGGGGGCGCGAACGAGCAGTACTTC. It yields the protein CASSQGGANEQYF.

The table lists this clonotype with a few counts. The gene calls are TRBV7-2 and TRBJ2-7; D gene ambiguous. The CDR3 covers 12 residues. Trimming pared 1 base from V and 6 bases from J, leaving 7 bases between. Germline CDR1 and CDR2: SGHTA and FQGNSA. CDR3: CASSLDWSEQYF. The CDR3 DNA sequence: TGTGCCAGCAGCTTAGATTGGTCCGAGCAGTACTTC. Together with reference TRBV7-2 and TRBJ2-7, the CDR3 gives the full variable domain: GAGVSQSPSNKVTEKGKDVELRCDPISGHTALYWYRQSLGQGLEFLIYFQGNSAPDKSGLPSDRFSAERTGGSVSTLTIQRTQQEDSAVYLCASSLDWSEQYFGPGTRLTVT.

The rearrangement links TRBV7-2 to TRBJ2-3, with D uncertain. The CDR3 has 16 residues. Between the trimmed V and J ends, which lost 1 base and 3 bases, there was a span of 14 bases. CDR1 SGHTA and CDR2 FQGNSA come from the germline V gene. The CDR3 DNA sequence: TGTGCCAGCAGCTTAGTACGGAGTGGTCCGACAGATACGCAGTATTTT. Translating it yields CASSLVRSGPTDTQYF.

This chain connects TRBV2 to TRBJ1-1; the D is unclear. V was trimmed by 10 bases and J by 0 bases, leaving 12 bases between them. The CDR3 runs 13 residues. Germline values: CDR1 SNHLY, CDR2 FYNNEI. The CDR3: CATRTELNTEAFF. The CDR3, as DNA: TGTGCCACTAGGACGGAACTGAACACTGAAGCTTTCTTT.

The CDR3 here is CASSLNWGWRETQYF. In nucleotides, the CDR3 is TGTGCCAGCAGCTTAAATTGGGGGTGGAGGGAGACCCAGTACTTC. The chain uses TRBV7-8 and TRBJ2-7; either TRBD1 or TRBD2 may fit D (5 bases each). TRBJ2-5 explains the end of the DNA better; the J call may be wrong. This CDR3 has 15 amino acids. CDR1 and CDR2 (germline): SGHVS, FQNEAQ.

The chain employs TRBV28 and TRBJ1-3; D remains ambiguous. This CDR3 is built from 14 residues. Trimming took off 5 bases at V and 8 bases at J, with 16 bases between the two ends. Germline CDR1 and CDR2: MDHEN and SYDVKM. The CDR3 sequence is CASSRHESGYTIYF. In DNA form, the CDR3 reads TGTGCCAGCAGTAGACACGAGTCCGGATACACCATATATTTT.

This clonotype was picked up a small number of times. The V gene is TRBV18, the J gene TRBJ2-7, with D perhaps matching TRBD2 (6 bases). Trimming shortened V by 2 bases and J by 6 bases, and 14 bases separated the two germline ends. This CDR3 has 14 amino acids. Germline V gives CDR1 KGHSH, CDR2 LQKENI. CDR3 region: CASSPGGKDGEQYF. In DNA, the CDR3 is TGTGCCAGCTCACCAGGGGGGAAAGACGGCGAGCAGTACTTC.

CDR3 residues: CASSYFTGMNTEAFF. The DNA for the CDR3 is TGTGCCAGCAGTTACTTTACAGGGATGAACACTGAAGCTTTCTTT. The chain recombines TRBV6-2 or TRBV6-3 with TRBJ1-1; tentative D call: TRBD1 (6 bases). The germline V gene has CDR1 MNHEY and CDR2 SVGEGT. There are 15 residues in the CDR3. Trimming removed 1 base at V and 0 bases at J, with 9 bases between.

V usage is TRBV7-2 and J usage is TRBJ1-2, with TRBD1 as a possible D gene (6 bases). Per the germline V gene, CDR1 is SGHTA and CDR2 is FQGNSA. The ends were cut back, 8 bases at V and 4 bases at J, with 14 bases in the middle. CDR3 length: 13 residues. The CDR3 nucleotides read TGTGCCAGCCAGGTGGGGGGCTTCTATGGCTACACCTTC. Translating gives CASQVGGFYGYTF.

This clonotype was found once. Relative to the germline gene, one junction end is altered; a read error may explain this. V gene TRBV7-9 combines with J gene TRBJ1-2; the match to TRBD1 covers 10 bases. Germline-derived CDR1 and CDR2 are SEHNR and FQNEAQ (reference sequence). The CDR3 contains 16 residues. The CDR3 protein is CPSSQTGTGVGYGYTF. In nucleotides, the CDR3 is TGTCCCAGCAGCCAAACCGGGACAGGGGTAGGGTATGGCTACACCTTC.

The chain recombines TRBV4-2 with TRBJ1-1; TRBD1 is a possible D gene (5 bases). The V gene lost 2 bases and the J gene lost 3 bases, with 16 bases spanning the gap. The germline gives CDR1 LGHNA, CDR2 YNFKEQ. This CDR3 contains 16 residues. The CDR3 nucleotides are TGTGCCAGCAGCCAAAGGGCAGGGAAGTTTTACACTGAAGCTTTCTTT. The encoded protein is CASSQRAGKFYTEAFF.

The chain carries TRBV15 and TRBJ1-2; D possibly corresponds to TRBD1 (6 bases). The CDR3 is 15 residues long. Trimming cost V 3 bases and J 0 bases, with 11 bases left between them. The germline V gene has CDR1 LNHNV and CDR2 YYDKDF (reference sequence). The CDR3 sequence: CATSSLRQANYGYTF. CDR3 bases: TGTGCCACCAGCAGCCTCCGACAGGCTAACTATGGCTACACCTTC.

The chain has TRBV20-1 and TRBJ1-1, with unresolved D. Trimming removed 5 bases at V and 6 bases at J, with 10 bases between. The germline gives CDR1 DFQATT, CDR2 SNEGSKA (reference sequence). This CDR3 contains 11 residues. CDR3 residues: CSAEGRAEAFF. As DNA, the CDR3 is TGCAGTGCTGAGGGAAGGGCTGAAGCTTTCTTT.

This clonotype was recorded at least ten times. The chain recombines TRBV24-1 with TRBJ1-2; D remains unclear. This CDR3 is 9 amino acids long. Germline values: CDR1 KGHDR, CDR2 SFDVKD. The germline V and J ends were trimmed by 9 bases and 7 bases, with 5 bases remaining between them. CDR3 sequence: CATPCGYTF. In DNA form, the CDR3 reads TGTGCCACCCCCTGTGGCTACACCTTC.

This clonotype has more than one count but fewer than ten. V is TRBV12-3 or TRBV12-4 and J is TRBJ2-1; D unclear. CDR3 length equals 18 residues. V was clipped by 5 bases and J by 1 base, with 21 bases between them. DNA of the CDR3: TGTGCCAGCAGTGAAGTCAAAGCGTTAAGGGTATCCTACAATGAGCAGTTCTTC. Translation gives CASSEVKALRVSYNEQFF.

The CDR3 loop is CASSSRAGMNTEAFF. CDR3 coding DNA: TGTGCCAGCAGCTCCCGCGCAGGCATGAACACTGAAGCTTTCTTT. The chain joins TRBV7-2 to TRBJ1-1; no reliable D call. Trimming removed 4 bases from V and 0 bases from J, with 12 bases in between. Looked up from germline, CDR1 is SGHTA and CDR2 is FQGNSA. The CDR3 is made up of 15 amino acids.

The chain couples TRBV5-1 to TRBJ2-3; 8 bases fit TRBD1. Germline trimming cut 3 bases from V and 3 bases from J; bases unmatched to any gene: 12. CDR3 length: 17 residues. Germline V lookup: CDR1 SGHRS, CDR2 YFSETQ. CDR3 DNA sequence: TGCGCCAGCAGCTCCTCCCCCGGACAGGGTAGGACAGATACGCAGTATTTT. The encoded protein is CASSSSPGQGRTDTQYF.

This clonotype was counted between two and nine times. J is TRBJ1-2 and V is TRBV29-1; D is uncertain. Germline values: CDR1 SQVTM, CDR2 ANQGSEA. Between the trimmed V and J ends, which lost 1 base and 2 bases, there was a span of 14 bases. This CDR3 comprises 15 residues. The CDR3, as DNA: TGCAGCGTTGAAGTAGCATACGGTAAAAACTATGGCTACACCTTC. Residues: CSVEVAYGKNYGYTF.

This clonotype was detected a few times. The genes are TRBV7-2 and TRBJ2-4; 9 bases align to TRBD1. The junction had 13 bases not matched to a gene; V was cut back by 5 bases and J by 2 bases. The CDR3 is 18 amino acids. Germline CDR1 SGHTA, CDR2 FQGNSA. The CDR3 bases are TGTGCCAGCAGCGCCCACAACTGGGACAGGGTATCCAAAAACATTCAGTACTTC. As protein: CASSAHNWDRVSKNIQYF.

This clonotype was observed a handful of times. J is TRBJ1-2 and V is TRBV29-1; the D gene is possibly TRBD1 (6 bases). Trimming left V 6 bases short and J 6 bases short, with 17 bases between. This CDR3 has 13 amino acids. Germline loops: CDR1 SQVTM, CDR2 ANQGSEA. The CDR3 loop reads CSVQGHGDDGYTF. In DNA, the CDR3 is TGCAGCGTGCAGGGACACGGGGATGATGGCTACACCTTC.

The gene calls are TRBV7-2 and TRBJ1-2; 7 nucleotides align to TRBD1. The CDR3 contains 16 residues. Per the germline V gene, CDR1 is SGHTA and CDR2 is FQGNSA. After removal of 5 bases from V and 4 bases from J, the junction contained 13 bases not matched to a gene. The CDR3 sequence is CASSHNAGGRGYGYTF. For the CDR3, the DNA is TGTGCCAGCAGCCACAACGCAGGGGGACGCGGCTATGGCTACACCTTC.

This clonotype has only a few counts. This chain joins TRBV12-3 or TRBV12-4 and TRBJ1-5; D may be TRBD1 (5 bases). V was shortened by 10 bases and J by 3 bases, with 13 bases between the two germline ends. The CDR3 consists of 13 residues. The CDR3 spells CATRWGVNQPQHF. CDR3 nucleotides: TGTGCCACCAGATGGGGGGTCAATCAGCCCCAGCATTTT.

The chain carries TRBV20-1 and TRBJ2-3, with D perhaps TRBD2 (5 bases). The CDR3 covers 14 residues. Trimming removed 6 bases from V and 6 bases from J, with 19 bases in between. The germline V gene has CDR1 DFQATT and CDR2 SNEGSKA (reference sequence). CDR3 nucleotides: TGCAGTGCAGGGCCAGCGCGGAGGTCTGATACGCAGTATTTT. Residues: CSAGPARRSDTQYF.

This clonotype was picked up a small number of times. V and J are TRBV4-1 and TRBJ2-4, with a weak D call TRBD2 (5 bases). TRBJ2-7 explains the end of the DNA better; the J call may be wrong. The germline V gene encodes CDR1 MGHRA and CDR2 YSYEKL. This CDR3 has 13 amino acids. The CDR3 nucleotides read TGCGCCAGCAGCCAGTCCCTAGGGAGCGAGCAGTACTTC. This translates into CASSQSLGSEQYF.

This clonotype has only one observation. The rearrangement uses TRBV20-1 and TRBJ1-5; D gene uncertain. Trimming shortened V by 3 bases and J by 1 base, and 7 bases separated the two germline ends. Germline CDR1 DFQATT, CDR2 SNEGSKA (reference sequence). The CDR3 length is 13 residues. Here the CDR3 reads CSARAGSNQPQHF. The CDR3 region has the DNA TGCAGTGCTAGGGCGGGCAGCAATCAGCCCCAGCATTTT.

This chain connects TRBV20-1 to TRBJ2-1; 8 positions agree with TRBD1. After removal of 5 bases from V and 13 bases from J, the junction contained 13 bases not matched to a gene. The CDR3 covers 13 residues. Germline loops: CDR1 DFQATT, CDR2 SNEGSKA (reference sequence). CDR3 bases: TGCAGTGCTTCCCCCTGGGAGACAGGGGAACAGTTCTTC. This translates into CSASPWETGEQFF.

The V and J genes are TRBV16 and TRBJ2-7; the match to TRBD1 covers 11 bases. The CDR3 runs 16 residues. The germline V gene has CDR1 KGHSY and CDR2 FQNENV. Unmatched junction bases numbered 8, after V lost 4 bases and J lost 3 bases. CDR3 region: CASSPIGTGGNYEQYF. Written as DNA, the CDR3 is TGTGCCAGCAGCCCCATAGGGACAGGGGGTAACTACGAGCAGTACTTC. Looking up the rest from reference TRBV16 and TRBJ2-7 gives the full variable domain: GEEVAQTPKHLVRGEGQKAKLYCAPIKGHSYVFWYQQVLKNEFKFLISFQNENVFDETGMPKERFSAKCLPNSPCSLEIQATKLEDSAVYFCASSPIGTGGNYEQYFGPGTRLTVT.

In DNA, the CDR3 is TGCGCCAGCAGCCAAGAGGATGGCTACACCTTC. It translates to CASSQEDGYTF. This chain links TRBV4-3 with TRBJ1-2; D gene unclear. The CDR3 totals 11 residues. Trimming removed 0 bases from V and 6 bases from J, with 2 bases in between. CDR1 and CDR2 from the germline V gene are LGHNA and YSLEER.

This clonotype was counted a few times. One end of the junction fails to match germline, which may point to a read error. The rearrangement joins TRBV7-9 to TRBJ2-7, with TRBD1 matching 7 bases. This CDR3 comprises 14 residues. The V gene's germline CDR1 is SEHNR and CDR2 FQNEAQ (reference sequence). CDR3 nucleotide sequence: TGTGCCCGCAGCTTAGAGAGGGGGCGAGACGAGCAGTACTTC. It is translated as CARSLERGRDEQYF.

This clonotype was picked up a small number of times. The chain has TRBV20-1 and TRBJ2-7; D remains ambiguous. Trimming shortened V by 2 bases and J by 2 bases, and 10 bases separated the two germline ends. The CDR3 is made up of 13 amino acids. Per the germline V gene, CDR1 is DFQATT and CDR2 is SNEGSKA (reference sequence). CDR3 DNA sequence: TGCAGTGCTAGATCGTCGATTACCTACGAGCAGTACTTC. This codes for CSARSSITYEQYF.

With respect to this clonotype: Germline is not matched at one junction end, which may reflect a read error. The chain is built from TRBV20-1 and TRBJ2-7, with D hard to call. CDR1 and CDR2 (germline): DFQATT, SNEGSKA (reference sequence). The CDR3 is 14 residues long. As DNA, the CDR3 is TGCAGTGCACTAAGGACGGTGGCCTCCTACGGGCAGTACTTC. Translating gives CSALRTVASYGQYF.